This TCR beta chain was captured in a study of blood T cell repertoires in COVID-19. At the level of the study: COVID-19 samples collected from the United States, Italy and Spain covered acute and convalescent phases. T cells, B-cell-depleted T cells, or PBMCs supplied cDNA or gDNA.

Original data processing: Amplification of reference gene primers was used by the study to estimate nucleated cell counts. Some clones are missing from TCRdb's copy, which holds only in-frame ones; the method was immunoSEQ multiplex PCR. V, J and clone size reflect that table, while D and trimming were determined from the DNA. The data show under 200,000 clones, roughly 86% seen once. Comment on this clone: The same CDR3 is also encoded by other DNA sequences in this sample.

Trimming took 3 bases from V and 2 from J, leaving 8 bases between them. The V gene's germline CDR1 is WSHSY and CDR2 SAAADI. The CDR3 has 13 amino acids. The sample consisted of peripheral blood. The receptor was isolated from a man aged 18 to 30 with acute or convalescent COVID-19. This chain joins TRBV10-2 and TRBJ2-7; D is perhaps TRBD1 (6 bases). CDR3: CASSDRGPYEQYF. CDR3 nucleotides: TGCGCCAGCAGTGACAGGGGTCCCTACGAGCAGTACTTC.